A selection of T cell receptor beta chains follows, all from one sample in a study of T cell repertoires and HLA-DP antigens. Profiling relied on immunoSEQ multiplex PCR, and the TCRdb table lists in-frame clones only, not all of them. The sample contains roughly 70,000 clones, around 77% of which appear only once. For these receptors, no antigen is known. The sequenced sample was CD4+ T cells from PBMCs. The receptors stem from a man aged 55 to 70 in good health and CMV-seronegative. Both conserved end residues are part of each CDR3. The D gene is left open where the match is weak. A row's size may be missing; if present it is once, few, many or a size class.

J: TRBJ2-1; size: -; V: TRBV10-3; length: 18; D: TRBD1; DNA: TGTGCCATCAGTCCGGGACAGGGAGGGGGCAGCTCCTACAATGAGCAGTTCTTC; CDR3: CAISPGQGGGSSYNEQFF
J: TRBJ2-1; size: -; V: TRBV4-3; length: 15; D: -; DNA: TGCGCCAGCAGCCAAGGGCGGGGTTTGGGCGATGAGCAGTTCTTC; CDR3: CASSQGRGLGDEQFF
J: TRBJ1-2; size: once; V: TRBV7-2; length: 14; D: TRBD1; DNA: TGTGCCAGCAGCTTTAGGACAGGCGAGGGAGGCTACACCTTC; CDR3: CASSFRTGEGGYTF
J: TRBJ2-1; size: -; V: TRBV15; length: 16; D: TRBD2; DNA: TGTGCCACCAGCAGAGCTAGCGGATCCTCCTACAATGAGCAGTTCTTC; CDR3: CATSRASGSSYNEQFF
J: TRBJ2-1; size: few; V: TRBV4-3; length: 13; D: -; DNA: TGCGCCACTTCAGGAGGGCCTAACAATGAGCAGTTCTTC; CDR3: CATSGGPNNEQFF
J: TRBJ2-1; size: once; V: TRBV23-1; length: 17; D: -; DNA: TGCGCCAGCAGCCGCCACGGTACGGGACCCTCCTACAATGAGCAGTTCTTC; CDR3: CASSRHGTGPSYNEQFF
J: TRBJ1-1; size: few; V: TRBV15; length: 16; D: -; DNA: TGTGCCACCAGCAGAGATCGTCCTGGGGTGAACACTGAAGCTTTCTTT; CDR3: CATSRDRPGVNTEAFF
J: TRBJ1-4; size: once; V: TRBV4-3; length: 16; D: TRBD1; DNA: TGCGCCAGCAGCCAAGGTAACAGGGGAAGTAATGAAAAACTGTTTTTT; CDR3: CASSQGNRGSNEKLFF
J: TRBJ2-7; size: -; V: TRBV14; length: 17; D: TRBD1; DNA: TGTGCCAGCAGCCGAAGAGGCCAGGGGGCTATTCTAAACGAGCAGTACTTC; CDR3: CASSRRGQGAILNEQYF
J: TRBJ2-2; size: -; V: TRBV9; length: 16; D: TRBD2; DNA: TGTGCCAGCAGCGCTCCGGGACTAGCGGTCACCGGGGAGCTGTTTTTT; CDR3: CASSAPGLAVTGELFF
J: TRBJ1-1; size: -; V: TRBV7-2; length: 16; D: TRBD1; DNA: TGTGCCAGCAGCCCCCAGACAGGGGCCATGAACACTGAAGCTTTCTTT; CDR3: CASSPQTGAMNTEAFF
J: TRBJ2-1; size: -; V: TRBV6-6; length: 15; D: TRBD2; DNA: TGTGCCAGCAGTCCGGCTAGCGGGGGTTACAATGAGCAGTTCTTC; CDR3: CASSPASGGYNEQFF
J: TRBJ1-1; size: -; V: TRBV15; length: 16; D: TRBD1; DNA: TGTGCCACCAGCAGAGCCCGGGACAGGGGGAACACTGAAGCTTTCTTT; CDR3: CATSRARDRGNTEAFF
J: TRBJ2-7; size: -; V: TRBV11-2; length: 15; D: -; DNA: TGTGCCAGCAGCTTAGATCTAGCACTATCCTACGAGCAGTACTTC; CDR3: CASSLDLALSYEQYF
J: TRBJ2-2; size: -; V: TRBV19; length: 14; D: -; DNA: TGTGCCAGTAAAGGAGGGGGCATCACCGGGGAGCTGTTTTTT; CDR3: CASKGGGITGELFF
J: TRBJ1-6; size: -; V: TRBV5-1; length: 14; D: TRBD1; DNA: TGCGCCAGCAGCTCAGCCGGGACAGACTCACCCCTCCACTTT; CDR3: CASSSAGTDSPLHF
J: TRBJ2-5; size: -; V: TRBV4-1; length: 14; D: -; DNA: TGCGCCAGCAGCCAAGACGAGGGTCGGGAGACCCAGTACTTC; CDR3: CASSQDEGRETQYF
J: TRBJ2-5; size: -; V: TRBV7-9; length: 15; D: -; DNA: TGTGCCAGCAGCTCGACCGGGACGCTCAGGGAGACCCAGTACTTC; CDR3: CASSSTGTLRETQYF